This is a list of T cell receptor beta chains from one sample in a study of blood T cell repertoires in COVID-19. Profiled with immunoSEQ multiplex PCR; TCRdb holds only in-frame clones, not every one. The sample holds roughly 330,000 clones, nearly 90% seen once. Input material: PBMCs or T cells enriched from blood (not recorded which). Source of these receptors: a woman aged 25 to 39 who had recovered from COVID-19. CDR3s leave out the opening cysteine and the closing phenylalanine or tryptophan. The D gene is left open where the match is weak. Only some rows state a clone size, as once, few, many or a class for expanded clones.

J: TRBJ1-1; D: -; V: TRBV9; size: -; CDR3: ASSVEEGMNTEAF
J: TRBJ2-7; D: -; V: TRBV19; size: -; CDR3: ASRSQGRPYEQY
J: TRBJ2-7; D: -; V: TRBV6-5; size: -; CDR3: ASSYTGPWGEQY
J: TRBJ1-2; D: TRBD1; V: TRBV7-2; size: -; CDR3: ASSFDRAYYGYT
J: TRBJ1-1; D: -; V: TRBV6-5; size: once; CDR3: ASRAGGEPNTEAF
J: TRBJ2-5; D: TRBD2; V: TRBV19; size: -; CDR3: ASSRGLAGGYQETQY
J: TRBJ1-1; D: -; V: TRBV5-1; size: -; CDR3: ASSLTPGGSNTEAF
J: TRBJ1-1; D: -; V: TRBV7-8; size: few; CDR3: ASSLRPVTRNTEAF
J: TRBJ1-1; D: -; V: TRBV7-9; size: -; CDR3: ASSPSGDSTEAF
J: TRBJ2-2; D: -; V: TRBV7-8; size: -; CDR3: ASSLTERANTGELF
J: TRBJ1-6; D: -; V: TRBV2; size: -; CDR3: ASKDRLNSPLH
J: TRBJ1-5; D: TRBD1; V: TRBV19; size: -; CDR3: ASSSHEGTGGGQPQH
J: TRBJ2-7; D: TRBD2; V: TRBV19; size: -; CDR3: ASSISPSGGAGGYEQY
J: TRBJ1-5; D: TRBD1; V: TRBV19; size: -; CDR3: ASSKLAGGSQPQH
J: TRBJ2-1; D: -; V: TRBV19; size: -; CDR3: ASSKPSDWPEQF
J: TRBJ1-3; D: -; V: TRBV5-1; size: -; CDR3: ASSPPRDTIY
J: TRBJ2-1; D: -; V: TRBV5-5; size: once; CDR3: ASSSRGTRSYNEQF
J: TRBJ2-5; D: -; V: TRBV5-1; size: -; CDR3: ASSLGRGGRGETQY
J: TRBJ2-5; D: TRBD2; V: TRBV19; size: -; CDR3: ASSKGLAGKETQY
J: TRBJ1-6; D: TRBD1; V: TRBV19; size: few; CDR3: ASTSDRVYNSPLH
J: TRBJ1-2; D: -; V: TRBV29-1; size: -; CDR3: SVARAAPSGYGYT
J: TRBJ1-1; D: -; V: TRBV30; size: -; CDR3: AWSVRRNTEAF
J: TRBJ1-2; D: TRBD1; V: TRBV11-2; size: once; CDR3: ASSLVTGGDYGYT
J: TRBJ1-1; D: -; V: TRBV4-1; size: few; CDR3: ASSLDSSAMNTEAF
J: TRBJ1-1; D: -; V: TRBV29-1; size: -; CDR3: SVEDRQGIAEAF
J: TRBJ1-6; D: -; V: TRBV20-1; size: -; CDR3: SASGAGSSYNSPLH
J: TRBJ1-1; D: -; V: TRBV9; size: -; CDR3: ASSVVTVPEAF
J: TRBJ2-3; D: TRBD1; V: TRBV5-6; size: -; CDR3: ASSKGAVTQY
J: TRBJ1-5; D: -; V: TRBV27; size: -; CDR3: ASSSTGWGQPQH
J: TRBJ2-5; D: TRBD2; V: TRBV27; size: -; CDR3: ASSSPTSGGDQETQY
J: TRBJ1-6; D: -; V: TRBV19; size: few; CDR3: ASSGNKNSPLH
J: TRBJ1-5; D: -; V: TRBV7-2; size: -; CDR3: ASSLAVQNQPQH
J: TRBJ1-4; D: TRBD1; V: TRBV7-8; size: -; CDR3: ASRRDRGATTNEKLF
J: TRBJ2-1; D: TRBD1; V: TRBV27; size: -; CDR3: ASSHGPGQRSYNEQF
J: TRBJ1-6; D: -; V: TRBV7-3; size: few; CDR3: ASSLGRGDNSPLH
J: TRBJ1-2; D: TRBD1; V: TRBV9; size: once; CDR3: ASSTGQGYGYT
J: TRBJ1-5; D: -; V: TRBV19; size: -; CDR3: ASHQTRGAAGNQPQH